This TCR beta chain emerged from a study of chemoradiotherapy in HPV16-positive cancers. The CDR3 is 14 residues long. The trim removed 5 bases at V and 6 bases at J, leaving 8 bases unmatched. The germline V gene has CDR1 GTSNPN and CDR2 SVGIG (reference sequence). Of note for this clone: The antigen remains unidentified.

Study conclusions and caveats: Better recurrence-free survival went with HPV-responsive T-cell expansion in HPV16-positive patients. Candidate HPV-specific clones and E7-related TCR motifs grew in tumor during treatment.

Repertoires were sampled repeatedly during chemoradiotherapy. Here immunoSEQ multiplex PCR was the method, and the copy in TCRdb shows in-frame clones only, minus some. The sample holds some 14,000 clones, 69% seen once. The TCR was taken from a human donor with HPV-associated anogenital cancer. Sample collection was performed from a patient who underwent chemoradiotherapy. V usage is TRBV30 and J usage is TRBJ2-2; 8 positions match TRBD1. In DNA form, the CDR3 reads TGTGCCTGGTTAGGACAGGGAAGGGCCGGGGAGCTGTTTTTT. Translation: CAWLGQGRAGELFF.